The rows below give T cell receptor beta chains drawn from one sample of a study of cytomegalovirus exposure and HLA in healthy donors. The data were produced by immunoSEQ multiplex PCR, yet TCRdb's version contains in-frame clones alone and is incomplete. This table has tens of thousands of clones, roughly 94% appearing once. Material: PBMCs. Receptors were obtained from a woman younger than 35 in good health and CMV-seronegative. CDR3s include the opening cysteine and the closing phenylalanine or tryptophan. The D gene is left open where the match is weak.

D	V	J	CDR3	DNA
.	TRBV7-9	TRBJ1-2	CASSLSGTRKSPNYGYTF	TGTGCCAGCAGCTTATCGGGGACACGGAAATCCCCTAACTATGGCTACACCTTC
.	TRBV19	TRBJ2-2	CASERLDGSTGELFF	TGTGCCAGTGAACGCCTGGACGGGAGCACCGGGGAGCTGTTTTTT
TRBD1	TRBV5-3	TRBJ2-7	CARSPLRDRVYEQYF	TGTGCCAGAAGCCCCCTGAGGGACAGGGTCTACGAGCAGTACTTC
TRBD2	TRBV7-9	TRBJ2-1	CASSSPPSGAMYEQFF	TGTGCCAGCAGCTCCCCGCCTAGCGGGGCTATGTATGAGCAGTTCTTC
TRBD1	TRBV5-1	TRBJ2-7	CASSLAGQAYEQYF	TGCGCCAGCAGCTTGGCCGGACAGGCGTACGAGCAGTACTTC
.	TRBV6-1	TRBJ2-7	CASSDAGDHEQYF	TGTGCCAGCAGTGATGCAGGTGACCACGAGCAGTACTTC
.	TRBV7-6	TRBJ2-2	CASRPTRTGSNTGELFF	TGTGCCAGCAGACCCACCCGGACGGGATCGAACACCGGGGAGCTGTTTTTT
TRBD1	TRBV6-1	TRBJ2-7	CASRRSTGGDYEQYF	TGTGCCAGCAGGAGGTCGACAGGGGGGGATTACGAGCAGTACTTC
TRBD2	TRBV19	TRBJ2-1	CASSTLAGGYNEQFF	TGTGCCAGTAGTACTCTAGCGGGGGGCTACAATGAGCAGTTCTTC
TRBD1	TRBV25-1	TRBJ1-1	CASSEFRGTGTEAFF	TGTGCCAGCAGTGAATTCCGGGGGACAGGCACTGAAGCTTTCTTT
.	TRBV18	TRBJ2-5	CASSPGQAQLETQYF	TGTGCCAGCTCACCAGGTCAGGCTCAGCTCGAGACCCAGTACTTC
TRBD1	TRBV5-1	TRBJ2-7	CASSPRTGDQSEQYF	TGCGCCAGCAGCCCTCGGACAGGGGACCAGTCCGAGCAGTACTTC
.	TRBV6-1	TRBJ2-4	CASSEARLRYEGAKNIQYF	TGTGCCAGCAGTGAAGCAAGGCTGCGGTACGAAGGAGCCAAAAACATTCAGTACTTC
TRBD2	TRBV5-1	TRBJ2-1	CASTWTSGGATNEQFF	TGCGCCAGCACCTGGACTAGCGGGGGGGCAACCAATGAGCAGTTCTTC
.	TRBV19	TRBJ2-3	CASSSGVSGTDTQYF	TGTGCCAGTAGTTCAGGGGTTTCAGGGACAGATACGCAGTATTTT
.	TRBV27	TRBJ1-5	CASRGRKSPQHF	TGTGCCAGCAGGGGGAGGAAGTCGCCCCAGCATTTT
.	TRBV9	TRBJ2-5	CASSAHRSQETQYF	TGTGCCAGCAGCGCCCACAGGAGCCAAGAGACCCAGTACTTC
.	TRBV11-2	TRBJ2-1	CASSPRTSSYNEQFF	TGTGCCAGCAGCCCTAGGACAAGCTCCTACAATGAGCAGTTCTTC
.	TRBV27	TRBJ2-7	CASSFLDRLNYEQYF	TGTGCCAGCAGTTTCCTGGACAGACTGAACTACGAGCAGTACTTC
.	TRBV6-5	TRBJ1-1	CASSYSLGLGNTEAFF	TGTGCCAGCAGTTACTCGCTAGGTCTGGGGAACACTGAAGCTTTCTTT
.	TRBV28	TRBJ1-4	CASRPTGSTNEKLFF	TGTGCCAGCAGACCTACAGGGAGTACTAATGAAAAACTGTTTTTT
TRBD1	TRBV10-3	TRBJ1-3	CAISELQGATGNTIYF	TGTGCCATCAGTGAGTTACAGGGGGCAACTGGAAACACCATATATTTT